Following are 5 T cell receptor beta chains from one sample sequenced in a study of identical twins. In TCRdb, the 5' RACE reads were re-called with MiXCR into one record per CDR3 protein. The data show 700,000 to 950,000 distinct CDR3 sequences, 9% to 15% seen once. These data were also reused for a study on yellow fever vaccine responses in identical twins.

Sequenced material: PBMCs. All receptors derive from a woman aged 18-35 years in good health.

V gene TRBV6-2 or TRBV6-3 combines with J gene TRBJ2-7; 7 nucleotides match TRBD2. The length of the CDR3 is 16 residues. The V segment lost 0 bases and the J segment 1 base; nucleotides outside the gene matches: 6. Germline loops: CDR1 MNHEY, CDR2 SVGEGT. In DNA form, the CDR3 reads TGTGCCAGCAGTTACTCGATGGGACTACTATCCTACGAGCAGTACTTC. It encodes CASSYSMGLLSYEQYF.

This clonotype has more than one count but fewer than ten. V is TRBV20-1 and J is TRBJ1-1; 8 bases are shared with TRBD1. With 5 bases clipped from V and 0 bases from J, the junction kept 2 bases outside the gene matches. From germline, CDR1 is DFQATT and CDR2 SNEGSKA (reference sequence). CDR3 length equals 13 residues. The CDR3 protein is CSAQGALNTEAFF. As DNA, the CDR3 is TGCAGTGCTCAGGGGGCCCTGAACACTGAAGCTTTCTTT.

This clonotype occurred a few times. The DNA of the CDR3 is TGCAGTGCTAGCACACTAGCGGGAGCGAAAGGCAATGAGCAGTTCTTC. Amino acid sequence: CSASTLAGAKGNEQFF. This sequence joins TRBV20-1 and TRBJ2-1, with 11 positions matching TRBD2. CDR1 is DFQATT, CDR2 SNEGSKA, per germline (reference sequence). This CDR3 has 16 residues. The V segment lost 3 bases and the J segment 6 bases; nucleotides outside the gene matches: 10.

This clonotype was detected only a few times. The chain recombines TRBV7-8 with TRBJ1-1; D remains ambiguous. Germline CDR1 SGHVS, CDR2 FQNEAQ. The CDR3 spans 12 residues. Deletions cut 6 bases from V and 3 bases from J, with 8 bases between. Here the CDR3 reads CASSWRDTEAFF. The CDR3 nucleotides read TGTGCCAGCAGTTGGAGGGACACTGAAGCTTTCTTT.

This clonotype was observed a few times. This sequence joins TRBV3-1 and TRBJ2-1; 9 nucleotides align to TRBD2. V lost 0 bases and J lost 2; bases outside the gene matches: 5. Germline V gene sequence: CDR1 LGHDT, CDR2 YNNKEL (reference sequence). CDR3 length equals 17 residues. DNA for the CDR3: TGTGCCAGCAGCCAAGACTTGGTAGCGGGAGCCTACAATGAGCAGTTCTTC. As protein: CASSQDLVAGAYNEQFF.